This T cell receptor (beta chain) was profiled in a study of T cell responses to AZD1222 COVID-19 vaccine. General study results and limits: Within unmutated variant regions lay the reported targets of nearly half of spike-specific TCRs. Seropositivity was recorded at baseline in only six AZD1222 recipients.

Germline V gene sequence: CDR1 MNHEY, CDR2 SMNVEV (reference sequence). Trimming removed 6 bases from V and 2 bases from J; junction bases left unmatched: 4. The CDR3 has 13 amino acids. The data were produced by immunoSEQ multiplex PCR, yet TCRdb's version contains in-frame clones alone and is incomplete. The repertoire consists of 70,000 to 95,000 clones, with about 82% occurring once and the leading ten covering roughly 5.6%. A note on this clone: What it binds is unknown.

V and J are TRBV27 and TRBJ2-7; the match to TRBD1 covers 7 bases. The specimen comprised peripheral blood, sampled 28 days after the second AZD1222 dose. This sequence originates from an adult who received the AZD1222 COVID-19 vaccine. The CDR3 is CASSYQGAYEQYF. In DNA form, the CDR3 reads TGTGCCAGCAGCTATCAGGGGGCCTACGAGCAGTACTTC.